One and the same sample provided the 15 T cell receptor beta chains below, sequenced in a study of technical replicates of blood from several donors. Data came from immunoSEQ multiplex PCR; TCRdb stores just in-frame clones and leaves some out. This repertoire shows around 100,000 clones, roughly 96% found once; its top ten account for about 0.37%. Sequenced sample: T cells isolated from PBMCs. Receptor source: a human donor in good health.

This chain links TRBV10-2 with TRBJ2-1; TRBD2 agrees at 7 bases. Germline trimming cut 8 bases from V and 4 bases from J; bases unmatched to any gene: 8. Germline assignment: CDR1 WSHSY and CDR2 SAAADI. The CDR3 length is 14 residues. Written as DNA, the CDR3 is TGCGCCAGCTGGGCTAGCGGACAATACAATGAGCAGTTCTTC. Amino acids: CASWASGQYNEQFF.

The chain combines TRBV7-2 with TRBJ2-7; maybe TRBD2 (5 bases). CDR1 is SGHTA and CDR2 is FQGNSA in the germline V gene. The CDR3 extends over 16 amino acids. Trimming removed 1 base from V and 3 bases from J, with 16 bases in between. CDR3 in DNA: TGTGCCAGCAGCTTAGAACCGGCGGGCGACATCTACGAGCAGTACTTC. It is translated as CASSLEPAGDIYEQYF.

The rearrangement joins TRBV7-2 to TRBJ2-1, with 8 bases lining up with TRBD2. Per germline, CDR1 SGHTA and CDR2 FQGNSA. The ends lost 5 bases at V and 4 bases at J; junction bases unmatched: 4. There are 14 residues in the CDR3. The CDR3 reads CASSDGTRYNEQFF. The CDR3 bases are TGTGCCAGCAGCGACGGGACTAGATACAATGAGCAGTTCTTC.

This rearrangement joins TRBV27 to TRBJ2-2; no firm D call. V lost 2 bases to trimming and J lost 5 bases, with 9 bases between them. The CDR3 runs 14 residues. The germline V gene has CDR1 MNHEY and CDR2 SMNVEV (reference sequence). CDR3 DNA: TGTGCCAGCAGTTTAGGGCTTAAGACCGGGGAGCTGTTTTTT. It specifies CASSLGLKTGELFF.

The chain links TRBV2 to TRBJ2-1, with D maybe TRBD2 (5 bases). There are 12 residues in the CDR3. The germline V gene has CDR1 SNHLY and CDR2 FYNNEI. Trimming removed 6 bases from V and 6 bases from J, with 9 bases in between. CDR3 coding DNA: TGTGCCAGCAGGGACTTGAGCAATGAGCAGTTCTTC. Protein sequence: CASRDLSNEQFF. Using reference TRBV2 and TRBJ2-1 for the parts outside the CDR3, the full variable domain is EPEVTQTPSHQVTQMGQEVILRCVPISNHLYFYWYRQILGQKVEFLVSFYNNEISEKSEIFDDQFSVERPDGSNFTLKIRSTKLEDSAMYFCASRDLSNEQFFGPGTRLTVL.

V and J are TRBV4-3 and TRBJ1-6; 8 nucleotides align to TRBD1. Germline V lookup: CDR1 LGHNA, CDR2 YSLEER. The CDR3 extends over 16 amino acids. J lost 7 bases, V lost 1 base, and 6 bases had no gene match. CDR3 amino acids: CASSQGPTGGNSPLHF. The CDR3 DNA reads TGCGCCAGCAGCCAAGGCCCTACAGGGGGGAATTCACCCCTCCACTTT.

This sequence joins TRBV27 and TRBJ1-1; D is unclear. The V gene lost 7 bases and the J gene lost 5 bases, with 20 bases spanning the gap. This CDR3 spans 15 amino acids. CDR1 is MNHEY, CDR2 SMNVEV, per germline (reference sequence). The CDR3 here is CASNLISGFGTEAFF. The DNA for the CDR3 is TGTGCCAGCAACCTAATCTCGGGGTTTGGGACTGAAGCTTTCTTT.

This chain links TRBV11-2 with TRBJ2-1, with 10 bases aligning to TRBD2. CDR3 length: 16 residues. The junction had 2 bases not matched to a gene; V was cut back by 1 base and J by 2 bases. Per the germline V gene, CDR1 is SGHAT and CDR2 is FQNNGV. CDR3 protein: CASSLGTSGTYNEQFF. The CDR3 nucleotides are TGTGCCAGCAGCTTAGGAACTAGCGGGACCTACAATGAGCAGTTCTTC. The full variable domain, its missing parts supplied by reference TRBV11-2 and TRBJ2-1, is EAGVAQSPRYKIIEKRQSVAFWCNPISGHATLYWYQQILGQGPKLLIQFQNNGVVDDSQLPKDRFSAERLKGVDSTLKIQPAKLEDSAVYLCASSLGTSGTYNEQFFGPGTRLTVL.

The V gene is TRBV5-4, the J gene TRBJ2-7; tentative D call: TRBD2 (5 bases). CDR1 is SGHNT, CDR2 YYREEE, per germline (reference sequence). The CDR3 extends over 12 amino acids. V shed 3 bases and J shed 6 bases, with 10 bases lying between them. DNA for the CDR3: TGTGCCAGCAGCTCACTAGGTAGCGAGCAGTACTTC. Its protein product is CASSSLGSEQYF.

The sample holds one count of this clone. The chain has TRBV2 and TRBJ2-3; 13 bases fit TRBD2. CDR1 is SNHLY, CDR2 FYNNEI, per germline. CDR3 size: 19 residues. Germline trimming cut 6 bases from V and 3 bases from J; bases unmatched to any gene: 15. The CDR3 region has the DNA TGTGCCAGCAGCGAGGGACCCCGGACTAGCGGGAGCCGAACAGATACGCAGTATTTT. Its translation is CASSEGPRTSGSRTDTQYF.

Comment on this clone: The sample holds other DNA sequences that translate to the same CDR3. The chain carries TRBV2 and TRBJ1-2, with D tentatively TRBD1 (5 bases). The CDR3 is 13 amino acids. V was cut by 9 bases and J by 3 bases, with 14 bases left in between. Germline V gene lookup returns CDR1 SNHLY and CDR2 FYNNEI. The CDR3 sequence is CAREGGTHYGYTF. The CDR3 bases are TGTGCCAGGGAAGGCGGGACTCACTATGGCTACACCTTC.

Concerning this clone itself: Different DNA sequences within this sample yield the same CDR3. V and J are TRBV25-1 and TRBJ1-1; unclear D gene. V dropped 2 bases and J dropped 4 bases, with 5 bases sitting between them. The CDR3 contains 12 residues. The germline gives CDR1 MGHDK, CDR2 SYGVNS. CDR3 nucleotide sequence: TGTGCCAGCAGTGAAGGGCGCACTGAAGCTTTCTTT. It is translated as CASSEGRTEAFF.

The rearrangement links TRBV30 to TRBJ1-2, with TRBD1 as a possible D gene (5 bases). CDR3 length: 13 residues. Germline assignment: CDR1 GTSNPN and CDR2 SVGIG (reference sequence). V was trimmed by 0 bases and J by 10 bases, leaving 15 bases between them. CDR3 sequence: CAWSVNRQGIYTF. The DNA of the CDR3 is TGTGCCTGGAGTGTAAATCGGCAGGGAATCTACACCTTC. The entire variable domain, with the rest obtained from reference TRBV30 and TRBJ1-2, is as follows: SQTIHQWPATLVQPVGSPLSLECTVEGTSNPNLYWYRQAAGRGLQLLFYSVGIGQISSEVPQNLSASRPQDRQFILSSKKLLLSDSGFYLCAWSVNRQGIYTFGSGTRLTVV.

The chain joins TRBV15 to TRBJ2-7, with D perhaps TRBD2 (5 bases). The CDR3 contains 13 residues. The V gene lost 1 base and the J gene lost 4 bases, with 8 bases spanning the gap. Germline-derived CDR1 and CDR2 are LNHNV and YYDKDF (reference sequence). This chain's CDR3 is CATSRAGVYEQYF. CDR3 nucleotide sequence: TGTGCCACCAGCAGAGCCGGGGTTTACGAGCAGTACTTC.

The rearrangement joins TRBV28 to TRBJ2-7; D possibly corresponds to TRBD2 (5 bases). CDR1 is MDHEN, CDR2 SYDVKM, per germline. There are 18 residues in the CDR3. The V end lost 1 base, the J end lost 2 bases, and 21 bases lay between the germline ends. The CDR3 spells CASSLLGIWRAEPYEQYF. The CDR3 DNA follows: TGTGCCAGCAGTTTATTGGGTATTTGGCGGGCCGAACCCTACGAGCAGTACTTC.